Listed below are T cell receptor beta chains from one sample, sequenced in a study. MiXCR, run by TCRdb on the 5' RACE reads, gives a single entry per CDR3 protein. The sample has 6,800 or so distinct CDR3 sequences; about 60% are singletons. The source material was tumor-infiltrating memory CD4+ T cells sorted from the breast tumor. The receptor source for this set is a female donor with breast cancer. Each CDR3 is given with its conserved first and last residue. Each record gives: D gene, J gene, clone size, V gene, CDR3 protein, CDR3 DNA. A D gene is named only where the DNA matches it firmly. Size is omitted from some rows. Given values are once, few, many or a class for expanded clones.

d_gene: .; j_gene: TRBJ2-5; abundance: .; v_gene: TRBV5-1; CDR3aa: CASGYPETQYF; CDR3nt: TGCGCCAGCGGCTACCCAGAGACCCAGTACTTC
d_gene: TRBD2; j_gene: TRBJ2-1; abundance: few; v_gene: TRBV7-9; CDR3aa: CASSLVTSGRAHNEQFF; CDR3nt: TGTGCCAGCAGCTTAGTCACTAGCGGGAGGGCCCACAATGAGCAGTTCTTC
d_gene: TRBD1; j_gene: TRBJ2-1; abundance: .; v_gene: TRBV29-1; CDR3aa: CSVSGTAKSLSYNEQFF; CDR3nt: TGCAGCGTTTCCGGGACAGCTAAATCTCTCTCCTACAATGAGCAGTTCTTC
d_gene: .; j_gene: TRBJ2-3; abundance: few; v_gene: TRBV5-1; CDR3aa: CASSAGQRTDTQYF; CDR3nt: TGCGCCAGCAGCGCGGGACAACGCACAGATACGCAGTATTTT
d_gene: TRBD2; j_gene: TRBJ2-4; abundance: few; v_gene: TRBV20-1; CDR3aa: CSGESGSVKNIQYF; CDR3nt: TGCAGTGGGGAGAGCGGGAGCGTCAAAAACATTCAGTACTTC
d_gene: TRBD1; j_gene: TRBJ1-2; abundance: .; v_gene: TRBV5-6; CDR3aa: CASSPRQGLYGYTF; CDR3nt: TGTGCCAGCAGCCCTCGACAGGGACTCTATGGCTACACCTTC
d_gene: TRBD2; j_gene: TRBJ2-7; abundance: .; v_gene: TRBV4-2; CDR3aa: CASSQELAGEREQYF; CDR3nt: TGTGCCAGCAGCCAGGAACTAGCGGGAGAACGGGAGCAGTACTTC
d_gene: .; j_gene: TRBJ1-3; abundance: .; v_gene: TRBV5-1; CDR3aa: CASKRVPLAGNTIHF; CDR3nt: TGCGCCAGCAAAAGGGTCCCCTTGGCCGGAAACACCATACATTTT
d_gene: TRBD1; j_gene: TRBJ1-2; abundance: .; v_gene: TRBV5-1; CDR3aa: CASSLEGARGYTF; CDR3nt: TGCGCCAGCAGCTTGGAGGGGGCGAGGGGCTACACCTTC
d_gene: TRBD1; j_gene: TRBJ1-5; abundance: once; v_gene: TRBV6-6; CDR3aa: CASSYRQGDHSNQPQHF; CDR3nt: TGTGCCAGCAGTTACAGGCAGGGGGACCATAGCAATCAGCCCCAGCATTTT
d_gene: TRBD1; j_gene: TRBJ1-5; abundance: .; v_gene: TRBV12-3/TRBV12-4; CDR3aa: CASSLYSGTANQPQHF; CDR3nt: TGTGCCAGCAGTTTGTACTCCGGGACAGCCAATCAGCCCCAGCATTTT
d_gene: .; j_gene: TRBJ1-3; abundance: .; v_gene: TRBV28; CDR3aa: CASRATGNTIYF; CDR3nt: TGTGCCAGCAGGGCCACTGGAAACACCATATATTTT
d_gene: TRBD2; j_gene: TRBJ2-7; abundance: .; v_gene: TRBV6-5; CDR3aa: CASSLAGGPYEQYF; CDR3nt: TGTGCCAGCAGTCTAGCGGGGGGGCCCTACGAGCAGTACTTC
d_gene: .; j_gene: TRBJ1-1; abundance: .; v_gene: TRBV7-3; CDR3aa: CASSLNVNTEAFF; CDR3nt: TGTGCCAGCAGCTTAAACGTGAACACTGAAGCTTTCTTT
d_gene: .; j_gene: TRBJ2-3; abundance: .; v_gene: TRBV24-1; CDR3aa: CATSDSSGSTDTQYF; CDR3nt: TGTGCCACCAGTGATTCCAGCGGCAGCACAGATACGCAGTATTTT